What follows are 14 T cell receptor beta chains derived from one specimen sequenced in a study of identical twins. TCRdb ran MiXCR on the 5' RACE reads and lists one entry per CDR3 protein. The table includes around 1.7 million distinct CDR3 sequences, about 30% detected once. The sample taken for sequencing was cord blood. The receptors were sampled from a newborn girl in good health.

CDR3 sequence: CASSHASGGLGTEAFF. Written as DNA, the CDR3 is TGCGCCAGCAGCCACGCGTCGGGGGGCCTGGGAACTGAAGCTTTCTTT. The chain combines TRBV4-1 with TRBJ1-1, with D perhaps matching TRBD1 (6 bases). Trimming removed 3 bases at V and 5 bases at J, with 19 bases between. This CDR3 is built from 16 residues. In germline, CDR1 is MGHRA, CDR2 YSYEKL.

The chain is built from TRBV24-1 and TRBJ1-5; 8 bases are shared with TRBD1. The CDR3 is made up of 17 amino acids. V shed 3 bases, J shed 7 bases, and the junction held 13 bases outside the gene matches. CDR1 KGHDR and CDR2 SFDVKD come from the germline V gene. The DNA of the CDR3 is TGTGCCACCAGTGATGCCCGACAGGGGATTGTTGGACAGCCCCAGCATTTT. Amino acid sequence: CATSDARQGIVGQPQHF.

This clonotype was counted only a few times. The CDR3: CASSVGCHRDRDEQYF. DNA for the CDR3: TGTGCCAGCAGCGTAGGATGCCACCGGGACAGGGACGAGCAGTACTTC. This sequence joins TRBV9 and TRBJ2-7; 9 bases map to TRBD1. The CDR3 has 16 residues. V was clipped by 0 bases and J by 5 bases; unmatched bases: 9. Germline CDR1 and CDR2: SGDLS and YYNGEE. Full variable domain (remainder filled in from reference TRBV9 and TRBJ2-7): DSGVTQTPKHLITATGQRVTLRCSPRSGDLSVYWYQQSLDQGLQFLIQYYNGEERAKGNILERFSAQQFPDLHSELNLSSLELGDSALYFCASSVGCHRDRDEQYFGPGTRLTVT.

V usage is TRBV6-1 and J usage is TRBJ1-1; possibly TRBD1 for D (6 bases). V lost 6 bases and J 1 base, leaving 12 bases between the germline ends. The CDR3 is 14 residues long. In germline, CDR1 is MNHNS, CDR2 SASEGT. The CDR3 here is CASRKGGWNTEAFF. The CDR3 bases are TGTGCCAGCAGGAAGGGGGGGTGGAACACTGAAGCTTTCTTT.

About this clonotype: The junction shows a germline mismatch at one end, possibly a read error. V usage is TRBV15 and J usage is TRBJ1-2, with D hard to call. Per germline, CDR1 LNHNV and CDR2 YYDKDF (reference sequence). The CDR3 has 14 residues. CDR3 DNA sequence: TGTGTCACCAGCAGAGATCGCGAGGTCTATGGCTACACCTTC. The encoded protein is CVTSRDREVYGYTF.

In regard to this clonotype: The junction departs from the called germline gene at one end, perhaps through a read error. The CDR3 loop is CASSSPPTGNYGQYF. The CDR3 region has the DNA TGTGCCAGCAGTTCCCCCCCCACAGGGAACTACGGGCAGTACTTC. The chain combines TRBV28 with TRBJ2-7; D might be TRBD1 (6 bases). This CDR3 has 15 residues. Looked up from germline, CDR1 is MDHEN and CDR2 is SYDVKM.

This chain uses TRBV7-6 with TRBJ1-2, with D possibly being TRBD1 (6 bases). CDR3 length: 15 amino acids. Germline V gene sequence: CDR1 SGHVS, CDR2 FNYEAQ. V was trimmed by 3 bases and J by 4 bases, leaving 15 bases between them. The CDR3: CASSFAGAPSYGYTF. CDR3 coding DNA: TGTGCCAGCAGCTTTGCAGGGGCCCCCTCCTATGGCTACACCTTC.

This chain links TRBV2 with TRBJ1-5; TRBD1 matches 8 bases. The CDR3 is made up of 15 amino acids. Looked up from germline, CDR1 is SNHLY and CDR2 is FYNNEI. V was clipped by 2 bases and J by 2 bases; unmatched bases: 2. Here the CDR3 reads CASSERGQGNQPQHF. CDR3 in DNA: TGTGCCAGCAGTGAACGGGGACAGGGCAATCAGCCCCAGCATTTT.

This clonotype has a handful of counts. This chain joins TRBV5-1 and TRBJ2-3, with a weak D call TRBD1 (6 bases). Germline-derived CDR1 and CDR2 are SGHRS and YFSETQ. V lost 4 bases to trimming and J lost 4 bases, with 13 bases between them. The CDR3 extends over 14 amino acids. The DNA for the CDR3 is TGCGCCAGCAGCCCCACAGGGAACGCAGATACGCAGTATTTT. As protein: CASSPTGNADTQYF.

This clonotype was found many times. The CDR3, as DNA: TGTGCCAGCAGCTTATTCACCATGGAGGGATGGGGACTCAGACGAGACAATGAGCAGTTCTTC. This encodes CASSLFTMEGWGLRRDNEQFF. V usage is TRBV11-1 and J usage is TRBJ2-1; TRBD2 is a possible D gene (6 bases). Germline V lookup: CDR1 SGHAT, CDR2 FQDESV (reference sequence). This CDR3 has 21 amino acids. V lost 2 bases and J 5 bases, leaving 31 bases between the germline ends.

This clonotype has more than one count but fewer than ten. This chain uses TRBV6-5 with TRBJ1-4; possibly TRBD1 for D (6 bases). The CDR3 covers 15 residues. V was shortened by 5 bases and J by 5 bases, with 15 bases between the two germline ends. The germline gives CDR1 MNHEY, CDR2 SVGAGI. The CDR3 sequence: CASSTQTGQNEKLFF. As DNA, the CDR3 is TGTGCCAGCAGTACTCAGACAGGACAAAATGAAAAACTGTTTTTT.

The rearrangement uses TRBV6-4 and TRBJ2-7, with 10 bases that match TRBD1. Germline loops: CDR1 MRHNA, CDR2 SNTAGT. CDR3 length equals 16 residues. Trimming at V came to 2 bases and at J to 2 bases, leaving 6 bases not matched to a gene. CDR3 protein: CASSDHDRGPTYEQYF. For the CDR3, the DNA is TGTGCCAGCAGTGACCACGACAGGGGGCCGACCTACGAGCAGTACTTC.

There are a few counts of this clonotype. This rearrangement joins TRBV11-3 to TRBJ2-1; D gene ambiguous. The length of the CDR3 is 14 residues. Deletions cut 0 bases from V and 9 bases from J, with 12 bases between. CDR1 is SGHNT, CDR2 YENEEA, per germline. CDR3 nucleotides: TGTGCCAGCAGCTTAGACAAACCTAATAGTGAGCAGTTCTTC. Amino acid sequence: CASSLDKPNSEQFF.

V usage is TRBV6-1 and J usage is TRBJ2-1; possibly TRBD1 for D (6 bases). Germline values: CDR1 MNHNS, CDR2 SASEGT. V dropped 0 bases and J dropped 5 bases, with 17 bases sitting between them. CDR3 length: 17 residues. Here the CDR3 reads CASSEARRGILNNEQFF. DNA of the CDR3: TGTGCCAGCAGTGAAGCCCGCAGGGGAATACTTAACAATGAGCAGTTCTTC.